The sequence of this TCR beta chain was determined in a study of T cell repertoires in cytomegalovirus infection (dated by TCRdb to the late 2010s). For context, the study as a whole: Because public TCR beta signatures pointed to carriage of CMV infection together with the matching HLA type, the HLA type of each donor mattered for the analysis.

The reads were generated on an Illumina HiSeq 1500. The public sequencing data were trimmed at Q25 with fastp and processed into clonotypes with MiXCR by TCRdb, which kept only in-frame beta chains. Every distinct CDR3 protein forms one entry, paired with its most common genes and DNA. Counted in this sample were 300,000 to 400,000 distinct CDR3 sequences; about a sixth of them appeared once. Approximately 10% of the sample rests with the top ten. The germline V gene yields SGHTA for CDR1 and FQGNSA for CDR2. From the cysteine through the phenylalanine, the CDR3 covers 15 amino acids. Only the CDR3 part of the read is kept: 45 bases, read in frame from the first base. V loses 5 bases of germline sequence and J loses 1 base, and the interval between the two ends is 15 bases. The study at large found these results: The ex vivo response was dominated by HLA-C-restricted CMV-specific TCR beta clonotypes, and the single most frequent clonotype in two of eight donors was supplied by these HLA-C-restricted clonotypes. Carriers of CMV infection plus the relevant HLA type were discriminated by the cumulative frequency of public TCR beta family members in the study cohort and in an independent roughly 380-donor cohort.

This clonotype was seen ten or more times. Its antigen remains unidentified. The record has no base qualities; no much larger clone is one base away. This sequence originates from a human donor in good health (CMV status not recorded). Some clones in this sample may be carry-over from other donors' samples. Sequencing was done on a sample of PBMCs. The V and J segments used are TRBV7-2 and TRBJ2-7; the D element might be TRBD1 or TRBD2, as each aligns at 5 bases. The CDR3 protein is CASSTGTPFSYEQYF. The base sequence is TGTGCCAGCAGCACCGGGACCCCCTTTTCCTACGAGCAGTACTTC.